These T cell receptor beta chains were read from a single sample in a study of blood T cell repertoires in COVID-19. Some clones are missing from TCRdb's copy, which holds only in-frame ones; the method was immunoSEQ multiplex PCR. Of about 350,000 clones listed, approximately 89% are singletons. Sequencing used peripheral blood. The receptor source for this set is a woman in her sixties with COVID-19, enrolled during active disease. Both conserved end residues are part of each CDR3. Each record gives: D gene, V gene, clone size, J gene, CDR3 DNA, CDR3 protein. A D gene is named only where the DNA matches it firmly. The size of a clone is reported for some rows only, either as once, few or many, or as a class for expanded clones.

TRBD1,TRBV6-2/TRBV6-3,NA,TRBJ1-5,TGTGCCAGCAGTCAGACAGGGTACAATCAGCCCCAGCATTTT,CASSQTGYNQPQHF
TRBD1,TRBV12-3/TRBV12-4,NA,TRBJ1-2,TGTGCCAGCAGTGACAGGGATCGGGGCTACACCTTC,CASSDRDRGYTF
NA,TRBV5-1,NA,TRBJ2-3,TGCGCCAGCAGCTTGCAGCGCGGGGACACAGATACGCAGTATTTT,CASSLQRGDTDTQYF
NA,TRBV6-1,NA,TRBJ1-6,TGTGCCAGCAGTGAGTTGACAGAAAATTCACCCCTCCACTTT,CASSELTENSPLHF
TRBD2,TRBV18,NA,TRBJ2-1,TGTGCCAGCTCACCCCCGACTAGCTCCTCCTACAATGAGCAGTTCTTC,CASSPPTSSSYNEQFF
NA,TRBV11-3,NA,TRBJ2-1,TGTGCCAGCAGTCTAAGGGAGGCCCTTCTCAATGAGCAGTTCTTC,CASSLREALLNEQFF
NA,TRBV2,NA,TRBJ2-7,TGTGCCAGCAGTGCTACGTTGTACGAGCAGTACTTC,CASSATLYEQYF
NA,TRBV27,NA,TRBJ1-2,TGTGCCAGCGGGGGGGCAGGCTTCCCGGCGGGCTATGGCTACACCTTC,CASGGAGFPAGYGYTF
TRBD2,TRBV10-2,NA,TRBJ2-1,TGCGCCAGCAGTGAAGAGCGGGGGGGCTGGTATGAGCAGTTCTTC,CASSEERGGWYEQFF
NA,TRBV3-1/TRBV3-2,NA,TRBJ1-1,TGTGCCAGCAGCTCCAGGGCGGTTACCACTGAAGCTTTCTTT,CASSSRAVTTEAFF
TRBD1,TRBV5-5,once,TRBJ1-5,TGTGCCAGCAGCTTGGCAGGGGGAAATCAGCCCCAGCATTTT,CASSLAGGNQPQHF
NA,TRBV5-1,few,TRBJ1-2,TGCGCCAGCAGCTTGGGGCAGGTGTTTGGCTACACCTTC,CASSLGQVFGYTF
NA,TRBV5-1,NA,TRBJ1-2,TGCGCCAGCAGCTTGGTAGGGGTAGGCTATGGCTACACCTTC,CASSLVGVGYGYTF
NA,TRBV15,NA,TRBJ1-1,TGTGCCACCAGCAACGGGGGGTATGCTTTCTTT,CATSNGGYAFF
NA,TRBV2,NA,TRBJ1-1,TGTGCCAGCAGACGGTGGGGCCCGAACACTGAAGCTTTCTTT,CASRRWGPNTEAFF
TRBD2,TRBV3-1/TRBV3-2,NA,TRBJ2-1,TGTGCCAGCAGCCAAGAGAGGGCAGCGGGGGGGCGCAATGAGCAGTTCTTC,CASSQERAAGGRNEQFF
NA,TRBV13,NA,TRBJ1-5,TGTGCCAGCAGCTTCCGGGACAACCGCAATCAGCCCCAGCATTTT,CASSFRDNRNQPQHF
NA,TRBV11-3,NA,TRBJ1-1,TGTGCCAGCAGCCGGATCGCGGACACTGAAGCTTTCTTT,CASSRIADTEAFF
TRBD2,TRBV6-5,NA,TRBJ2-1,TGTGCCAGCAGCAGGACTAGCGGGACGGTTTTGGAGCAGTTCTTC,CASSRTSGTVLEQFF
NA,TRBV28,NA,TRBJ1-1,TGTGCCAGCAATTATGGAGGAGCGAACACTGAAGCTTTCTTT,CASNYGGANTEAFF
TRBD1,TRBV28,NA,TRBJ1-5,TGTGCCAGCAGTTCTCCCGGGACAGGGCTATACAATCAGCCCCAGCATTTT,CASSSPGTGLYNQPQHF
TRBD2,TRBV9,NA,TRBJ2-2,TGTGCCAGCAGCCCTCCGGGTAGCGGGGGGGCCAACACCGGGGAGCTGTTTTTT,CASSPPGSGGANTGELFF
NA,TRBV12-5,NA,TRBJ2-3,TGTGCTAGTGGTTTGGTAATAGCGGCCACAGATACGCAGTATTTT,CASGLVIAATDTQYF
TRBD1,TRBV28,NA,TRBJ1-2,TGTGCCAGCAGTTTACTTCGGGACAGGGAAGACTATGGCTACACCTTC,CASSLLRDREDYGYTF
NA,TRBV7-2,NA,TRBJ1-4,TGTGCCAGCAGCTCCTGGACAAGGGGGGGTGAAAAACTGTTTTTT,CASSSWTRGGEKLFF
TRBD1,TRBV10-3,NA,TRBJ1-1,TGTGCCATCAGTAGGACAGGAAAGGAAGCTTTCTTT,CAISRTGKEAFF
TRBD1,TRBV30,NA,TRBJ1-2,TGTGCCTGGAGTAATCGTGGTGACCGGGACAGGGTGCTGCTAGGCTATGGCTACACCTTC,CAWSNRGDRDRVLLGYGYTF
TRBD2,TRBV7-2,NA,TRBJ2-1,TGTGCCAGCAGCTTTAGGCGGGGGGGCAATGAGCAGTTCTTC,CASSFRRGGNEQFF
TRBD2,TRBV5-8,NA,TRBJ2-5,TGTGCCAGCAGCTCCGGACTAGCACAAGAGACCCAGTACTTC,CASSSGLAQETQYF
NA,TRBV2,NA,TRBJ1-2,TGTGCCAGCAGTAGTAGGGACTCCAGTTATGGCTACACCTTC,CASSSRDSSYGYTF
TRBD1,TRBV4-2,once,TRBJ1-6,TGTGCCAGCAGCCAAGAGTGGAGGGGGCTTTCACCCCTCCACTTT,CASSQEWRGLSPLHF
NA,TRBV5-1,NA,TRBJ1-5,TGCGCCAGCAGCAAAACAGTCGGCAATCAGCCCCAGCATTTT,CASSKTVGNQPQHF
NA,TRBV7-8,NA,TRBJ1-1,TGTGCCAGCAGCTACGTCACAGGGTGGAACACTGAAGCTTTCTTT,CASSYVTGWNTEAFF
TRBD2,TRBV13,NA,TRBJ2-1,TGTGCCAGCAGACCGTATAGCGGGGGGGCACACAATGAGCAGTTCTTC,CASRPYSGGAHNEQFF
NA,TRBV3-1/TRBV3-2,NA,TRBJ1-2,TGTGCCAGCAGCCAAGATACGTTTGGGGGGAGCTATGGCTACACCTTC,CASSQDTFGGSYGYTF
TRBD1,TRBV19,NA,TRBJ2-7,TGTGCCAGTAGCATCGGGACAGGGATATCTCACGAGCAGTACTTC,CASSIGTGISHEQYF
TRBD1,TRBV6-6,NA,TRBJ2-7,TGTGCCAGCAGTTACCTTCGGGACAGGGATGGCGAGCAGTACTTC,CASSYLRDRDGEQYF
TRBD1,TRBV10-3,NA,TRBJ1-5,TGTGCCATCAGTGAAGGGACAGGGGGCTTTCCCCAGCATTTT,CAISEGTGGFPQHF
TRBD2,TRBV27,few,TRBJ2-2,TGTGCCAGCAGTTCCGGGACTAGCGGGGGGAGGGGTTGGGCCGGGGAGCTGTTTTTT,CASSSGTSGGRGWAGELFF
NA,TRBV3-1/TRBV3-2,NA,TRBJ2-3,TGTGCCAGCAGCCAAGCGGTGCACGGTACGCAGTATTTT,CASSQAVHGTQYF
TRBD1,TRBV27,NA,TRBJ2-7,TGTGCCAGCAAACCGGGACAGGGTCGCTACGAGCAGTACTTC,CASKPGQGRYEQYF
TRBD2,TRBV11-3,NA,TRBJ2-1,TGTGCCAGCAGCGGCAGCGGGGGGGCCTACAATGAGCAGTTCTTC,CASSGSGGAYNEQFF
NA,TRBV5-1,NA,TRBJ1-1,TGCGCCAGCAGCCAAGAACAGGGAAGCACTGAAGCTTTCTTT,CASSQEQGSTEAFF
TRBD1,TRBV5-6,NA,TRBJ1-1,TGTGCCAGCAGCTACCGACAGGGTATAACGGAAGCTTTCTTT,CASSYRQGITEAFF
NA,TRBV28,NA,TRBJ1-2,TGTGCCAGCAGCCACCGGGGAGGGGACTCGAGTGGCTACACCTTC,CASSHRGGDSSGYTF
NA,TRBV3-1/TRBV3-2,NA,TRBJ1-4,TGTGCCAGCAGCCATCGTTCCCAGGGTACTAATGAAAAACTGTTTTTT,CASSHRSQGTNEKLFF